The sequence of this T cell receptor (beta chain) was determined in a study of blood T cell repertoires in COVID-19. At the level of the study: The cDNA or gDNA used as material had been derived from T cells, B-cell-depleted T cells, or PBMCs.

Assay used: immunoSEQ multiplex PCR; TCRdb lists only in-frame clones, some missing. The data hold about 290,000 clones, with around four fifths observed a single time. The sequence came from a woman in her 50s with active or convalescent COVID-19. Sequenced input: peripheral blood.

The chain's CDR3 is CASSLGLVKYGYTF. The CDR3 DNA reads as TGTGCCAGCAGCTTAGGGTTAGTTAAGTATGGCTACACCTTC. This chain joins TRBV13 and TRBJ1-2; D is unclear. This CDR3 has 14 residues. CDR1 is PRHDT and CDR2 is FYEKMQ in the germline V gene (reference sequence). V was clipped by 0 bases and J by 5 bases, with 10 bases between them.